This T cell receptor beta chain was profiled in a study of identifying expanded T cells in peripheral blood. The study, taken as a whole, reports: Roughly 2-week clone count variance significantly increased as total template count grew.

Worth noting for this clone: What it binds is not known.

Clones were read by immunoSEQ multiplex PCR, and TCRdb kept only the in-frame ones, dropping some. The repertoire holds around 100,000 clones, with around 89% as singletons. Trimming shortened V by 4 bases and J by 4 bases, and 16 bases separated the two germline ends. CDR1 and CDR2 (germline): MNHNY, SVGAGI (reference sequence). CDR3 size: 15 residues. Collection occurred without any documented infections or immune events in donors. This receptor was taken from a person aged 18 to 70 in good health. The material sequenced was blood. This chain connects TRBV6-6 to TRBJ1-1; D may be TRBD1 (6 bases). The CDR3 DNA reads TGTGCCAGCAGTTGGGATCCAACAGGGCGCACTGAAGCTTTCTTT. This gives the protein CASSWDPTGRTEAFF.